The 21 T cell receptor beta chains given below trace back to one sample, sequenced in a study of cytomegalovirus exposure and HLA in healthy donors. PCR amplification relied on 60 Vbeta primers (plus 13 Jbeta primers). Using immunoSEQ multiplex PCR, the repertoire was profiled, and TCRdb retains in-frame clones only, with some absent. Of about 140,000 clones in the sample, roughly 72% were seen once. The sample was PBMCs. The receptors stem from a man aged 40-49 years in good health and CMV-seronegative.

The table lists this clone with a few counts. The junction does not match germline at one end; this may be a read error. This rearrangement joins TRBV18 to TRBJ1-2; tentatively, D is TRBD1 (6 bases). This CDR3 region has 13 residues. The V gene's germline CDR1 is KGHSH and CDR2 LQKENI. CDR3 nucleotide sequence: TGTGCCAGCTCACCACCGGGACAAGGCCACACCCCCTTC. It encodes CASSPPGQGHTPF.

The V gene is TRBV18, the J gene TRBJ2-7; D is undetermined. Trimming shortened V by 3 bases and J by 0 bases, and 15 bases separated the two germline ends. This CDR3 comprises 16 residues. The germline gives CDR1 KGHSH, CDR2 LQKENI. In DNA, the CDR3 is TGTGCCAGCTCACCCTCCCAGACGAGGAGCTCCTACGAGCAGTACTTC. Translated, it gives CASSPSQTRSSYEQYF.

This sequence joins TRBV7-8 and TRBJ2-3; D remains unclear. Germline values: CDR1 SGHVS, CDR2 FQNEAQ. The V end lost 1 base, the J end lost 0 bases, and 5 bases lay between the germline ends. The CDR3 consists of 14 residues. In DNA, the CDR3 is TGTGCCAGCAGCTTAGATGGCAGCACAGATACGCAGTATTTT. This codes for CASSLDGSTDTQYF.

The chain couples TRBV5-1 to TRBJ2-5; possibly TRBD2 for D (5 bases). The CDR3 covers 16 residues. CDR1 is SGHRS, CDR2 YFSETQ, per germline. V was clipped by 1 base and J by 4 bases, with 17 bases between them. This CDR3 is CASSLTLDRETETQYF. The CDR3 region has the DNA TGCGCCAGCAGCTTGACGTTAGACCGGGAAACAGAGACCCAGTACTTC.

The genes are TRBV6-5 and TRBJ2-1; 7 positions match TRBD1. CDR1 and CDR2 from the germline V gene are MNHEY and SVGAGI. Trimming cost V 5 bases and J 4 bases; bases outside gene matches: 5. This CDR3 is 14 amino acids long. DNA of the CDR3: TGTGCCAGCAGTGCCCGGGACAGATACAATGAGCAGTTCTTC. Amino acid sequence: CASSARDRYNEQFF.

This chain links TRBV5-1 with TRBJ2-1; tentative D call: TRBD2 (5 bases). The ends were cut back, 1 base at V and 0 bases at J, with 5 bases in the middle. The CDR3 runs 14 residues. Per germline, CDR1 SGHRS and CDR2 YFSETQ. This CDR3 is CASSLTSSYNEQFF. Here the CDR3 DNA reads TGCGCCAGCAGCTTGACTAGCTCCTACAATGAGCAGTTCTTC. Full variable domain (outside the CDR3, taken from reference TRBV5-1 and TRBJ2-1): KAGVTQTPRYLIKTRGQQVTLSCSPISGHRSVSWYQQTPGQGLQFLFEYFSETQRNKGNFPGRFSGRQFSNSRSEMNVSTLELGDSALYLCASSLTSSYNEQFFGPGTRLTVL.

The chain employs TRBV2 and TRBJ1-5; tentatively, D is TRBD1 (5 bases). Between the trimmed V and J ends, which lost 5 bases and 7 bases, there was a span of 9 bases. Germline CDR1 reads SNHLY; CDR2 reads FYNNEI. This CDR3 is 12 amino acids long. The CDR3 DNA reads TGTGCCAGCAGTCGGGGGGAGCAGCCCCAGCATTTT. This codes for CASSRGEQPQHF.

The chain carries TRBV19 and TRBJ1-2, with a tentative D call TRBD1 (5 bases). Per the germline V gene, CDR1 is LNHDA and CDR2 is SQIVND (reference sequence). The V and J ends lost 5 bases and 6 bases respectively, with 19 bases between them. CDR3 length: 15 amino acids. CDR3 residues: CASSSTGGGTDGYTF. The CDR3 DNA reads as TGTGCCAGTAGTTCTACCGGGGGAGGGACTGATGGCTACACCTTC.

The rearrangement links TRBV5-1 to TRBJ1-2; the D gene is possibly TRBD1 (5 bases). The CDR3 is made up of 14 amino acids. V was shortened by 3 bases and J by 2 bases, with 11 bases between the two germline ends. The germline gives CDR1 SGHRS, CDR2 YFSETQ. This chain's CDR3 is CASSSQGPNYGYTF. The CDR3 DNA reads TGCGCCAGCAGCTCCCAGGGCCCCAACTATGGCTACACCTTC. The full variable domain, completed using reference TRBV5-1 and TRBJ1-2, is KAGVTQTPRYLIKTRGQQVTLSCSPISGHRSVSWYQQTPGQGLQFLFEYFSETQRNKGNFPGRFSGRQFSNSRSEMNVSTLELGDSALYLCASSSQGPNYGYTFGSGTRLTVV.

The J gene is TRBJ2-7, the V gene TRBV7-9, with D perhaps TRBD1 (6 bases). Trimming pared 4 bases from V and 4 bases from J, leaving 23 bases between. CDR1 is SEHNR and CDR2 is FQNEAQ in the germline V gene (reference sequence). The CDR3 has 17 residues. Here the CDR3 DNA reads TGTGCCAGCAGCTCAGACCCTAGGGGGATAGATCGGTACGAGCAGTACTTC. It is translated as CASSSDPRGIDRYEQYF. The variable domain in full, completed from reference TRBV7-9 and TRBJ2-7, reads DTGVSQNPRHKITKRGQNVTFRCDPISEHNRLYWYRQTLGQGPEFLTYFQNEAQLEKSRLLSDRFSAERPKGSFSTLEIQRTEQGDSAMYLCASSSDPRGIDRYEQYFGPGTRLTVT.

This rearrangement joins TRBV6-1 to TRBJ2-7; tentative D call: TRBD1 (6 bases). CDR1 is MNHNS, CDR2 SASEGT, per germline. This CDR3 spans 16 amino acids. The V end lost 1 base, the J end lost 1 base, and 14 bases lay between the germline ends. The CDR3 sequence is CASSEGGQGYSYEQYF. For the CDR3, the DNA is TGTGCCAGCAGTGAAGGGGGGCAGGGATATTCCTACGAGCAGTACTTC.

This chain uses TRBV5-4 with TRBJ1-1; no firm D call. From germline, CDR1 is SGHNT and CDR2 YYREEE (reference sequence). The V end was cut by 0 bases, the J end by 3 bases, with 6 bases between. This CDR3 is built from 13 residues. CDR3: CASSLDRDTEAFF. The DNA of the CDR3 is TGTGCCAGCAGCTTGGACAGAGACACTGAAGCTTTCTTT.

This clone was found once. The chain is built from TRBV7-2 and TRBJ1-4; TRBD1 aligns across 7 bases. This CDR3 contains 14 residues. Trimming took 3 bases from V and 5 from J; bases not matched to a gene: 3. Germline CDR1 SGHTA, CDR2 FQGNSA. The chain's CDR3 is CASSFTGVNEKLFF. CDR3 nucleotide sequence: TGTGCCAGCAGCTTTACAGGGGTAAATGAAAAACTGTTTTTT.

The chain combines TRBV30 with TRBJ2-5, with 12 bases aligning to TRBD2. The ends lost 2 bases at V and 0 bases at J; junction bases unmatched: 13. Germline CDR1 GTSNPN, CDR2 SVGIG (reference sequence). The length of the CDR3 is 19 residues. The DNA of the CDR3 is TGTGCCTGGAGTTCCCCGGAACTAGCGGGAGGTCAGTACCAAGAGACCCAGTACTTC. Encoded protein: CAWSSPELAGGQYQETQYF.

The sample holds a few counts of this clone. The genes are TRBV6-1 and TRBJ2-7; D is possibly TRBD2 (6 bases). V was pared by 3 bases and J by 3 bases, with 9 bases between. In germline, CDR1 is MNHNS, CDR2 SASEGT. The CDR3 is made up of 13 amino acids. This CDR3 reads CASSEGGLYEQYF. CDR3 sequence (DNA): TGTGCCAGCAGTGAGGGGGGACTCTACGAGCAGTACTTC.

This clone was counted a few times. V usage is TRBV2 and J usage is TRBJ2-7, with TRBD2 as a possible D gene (6 bases). V dropped 11 bases and J dropped 3 bases, with 14 bases sitting between them. The CDR3 is 12 residues long. Germline CDR1 and CDR2: SNHLY and FYNNEI. CDR3 sequence: CAYGRRGYEQYF. The CDR3 nucleotides are TGTGCCTACGGTCGGAGGGGCTACGAGCAGTACTTC.

V usage is TRBV20-1 and J usage is TRBJ1-1; the D is unclear. The CDR3 is 11 amino acids. Germline assignment: CDR1 DFQATT and CDR2 SNEGSKA (reference sequence). V lost 0 bases, J lost 4 bases, and 3 bases lay in between. The CDR3 DNA is TGCAGTGCTAGAGAAGCCACTGAAGCTTTCTTT. Translation: CSAREATEAFF.

The V gene is TRBV5-1, the J gene TRBJ1-2; D may be TRBD1 (6 bases). Deletions cut 2 bases from V and 2 bases from J, with 13 bases between. The germline V gene has CDR1 SGHRS and CDR2 YFSETQ. The CDR3 covers 15 residues. CDR3 region: CASSLTGGFNYGYTF. The CDR3 DNA sequence: TGCGCCAGCAGCTTAACGGGGGGCTTCAACTATGGCTACACCTTC.

This chain joins TRBV5-1 and TRBJ2-2, with D tentatively TRBD1 (5 bases). Germline V lookup: CDR1 SGHRS, CDR2 YFSETQ. Trimming took 0 bases from V and 3 from J, leaving 6 bases between them. This CDR3 contains 14 residues. In nucleotides, the CDR3 is TGCGCCAGCAGCTTGGGACAGTACACCGGGGAGCTGTTTTTT. It translates to CASSLGQYTGELFF.

The chain employs TRBV5-1 and TRBJ1-2; D perhaps matches TRBD1 (5 bases). Germline V gives CDR1 SGHRS, CDR2 YFSETQ. Trimming took 4 bases from V and 0 from J, leaving 10 bases between them. CDR3 size: 14 residues. This CDR3 reads CASSPSGTNYGYTF. The DNA for the CDR3 is TGCGCCAGCAGCCCGTCAGGGACTAACTATGGCTACACCTTC.

This clone has more than one count but fewer than ten. The junction and the germline gene differ at one end; a read error may be behind it. The chain carries TRBV6-6 and TRBJ1-5, with D maybe TRBD1 (6 bases). CDR3 length: 14 residues. The germline CDR1 and CDR2 sequences are MNHNY and SVGAGI (reference sequence). The CDR3 spells CASRSGGANQPQNF. The CDR3, as DNA: TGTGCCAGCAGGTCCGGGGGGGCCAATCAGCCCCAGAATTTT.